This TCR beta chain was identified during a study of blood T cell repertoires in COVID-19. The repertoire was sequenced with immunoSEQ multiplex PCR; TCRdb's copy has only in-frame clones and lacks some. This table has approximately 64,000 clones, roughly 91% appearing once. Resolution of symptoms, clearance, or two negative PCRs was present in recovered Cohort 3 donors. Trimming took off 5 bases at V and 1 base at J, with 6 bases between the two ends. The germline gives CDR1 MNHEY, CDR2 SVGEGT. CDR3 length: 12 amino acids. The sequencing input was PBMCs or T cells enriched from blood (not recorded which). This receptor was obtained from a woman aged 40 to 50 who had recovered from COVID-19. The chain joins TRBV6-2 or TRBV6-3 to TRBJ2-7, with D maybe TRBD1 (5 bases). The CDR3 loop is CASSRTSYEQYF. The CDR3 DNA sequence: TGTGCCAGCAGTAGGACATCCTACGAGCAGTACTTC.